This is a list of T cell receptor beta chains from one sample in a study of response to subunit inactivated influenza vaccine. TCRdb redid the calling of the RT-PCR reads with MiXCR, one entry per CDR3 protein. The sample holds about 240,000 distinct CDR3 sequences; 12% are singletons and the top ten take 7.5% to 10%. Sequenced here: non-naive T cells sorted from PBMCs, sampled roughly 15 days before vaccination. These receptor sequences come from a man aged 45-60 years who received an inactivated influenza vaccine. Both conserved end residues are part of each CDR3. The D gene is left open where the match is weak. Clone sizes are given selectively: once, few, many, or a class where the clone is expanded.

j_gene: TRBJ1-1
len: 15
abundance: NA
d_gene: NA
v_gene: TRBV11-2
CDR3aa: CASSLGSRGGTEAFF
CDR3nt: TGTGCCAGCAGCTTAGGGTCCAGGGGAGGGACTGAAGCTTTCTTT

j_gene: TRBJ1-6
len: 15
abundance: many
d_gene: NA
v_gene: TRBV20-1
CDR3aa: CSAPDRHIYNSPLHF
CDR3nt: TGCAGTGCCCCAGACAGGCATATCTATAATTCACCCCTCCACTTT

j_gene: TRBJ2-7
len: 13
abundance: few
d_gene: TRBD1
v_gene: TRBV27
CDR3aa: CASSFRTGVEQYF
CDR3nt: TGTGCCAGCAGTTTCCGGACAGGGGTCGAGCAGTACTTC

j_gene: TRBJ2-7
len: 13
abundance: NA
d_gene: NA
v_gene: TRBV27
CDR3aa: CASSPLEGYEQYF
CDR3nt: TGTGCCAGCAGCCCCCTCGAAGGCTACGAGCAGTACTTC

j_gene: TRBJ1-3
len: 17
abundance: few
d_gene: TRBD1
v_gene: TRBV4-1
CDR3aa: CASSHGTGGSGGNTIYF
CDR3nt: TGCGCCAGCAGCCACGGGACAGGGGGTTCGGGTGGAAACACCATATATTTT

j_gene: TRBJ2-3
len: 14
abundance: many
d_gene: NA
v_gene: TRBV5-1
CDR3aa: CATQLEGWRDTQYF
CDR3nt: TGCGCCACCCAGCTTGAAGGATGGCGGGATACGCAGTATTTT

j_gene: TRBJ2-3
len: 16
abundance: many
d_gene: TRBD1
v_gene: TRBV12-3/TRBV12-4
CDR3aa: CASSFRGGPRTDTQYF
CDR3nt: TGTGCCAGCAGTTTCAGAGGGGGCCCTAGGACAGATACGCAGTATTTT

j_gene: TRBJ2-7
len: 14
abundance: NA
d_gene: TRBD2
v_gene: TRBV28
CDR3aa: CASRKAGLNYEQYF
CDR3nt: TGTGCCAGCAGAAAAGCGGGGCTAAACTACGAGCAGTACTTC

j_gene: TRBJ2-1
len: 15
abundance: many
d_gene: TRBD2
v_gene: TRBV13
CDR3aa: CASSSGLAQAHEQFF
CDR3nt: TGTGCCAGCAGCTCCGGACTAGCGCAGGCCCATGAGCAGTTCTTC

j_gene: TRBJ2-1
len: 15
abundance: NA
d_gene: TRBD2
v_gene: TRBV6-4
CDR3aa: CASSDGTSGHNEQFF
CDR3nt: TGTGCCAGCAGTGACGGGACTAGCGGCCACAATGAGCAGTTCTTC

j_gene: TRBJ2-7
len: 15
abundance: few
d_gene: NA
v_gene: TRBV7-2
CDR3aa: CASSLMAGTSYEQYF
CDR3nt: TGTGCCAGCAGCTTAATGGCAGGGACCTCCTACGAGCAGTACTTC

j_gene: TRBJ1-1
len: 14
abundance: NA
d_gene: NA
v_gene: TRBV12-3/TRBV12-4
CDR3aa: CASSLGPVNTEAFF
CDR3nt: TGTGCCAGCAGTTTAGGTCCAGTGAACACTGAAGCTTTCTTT

j_gene: TRBJ2-5
len: 14
abundance: NA
d_gene: NA
v_gene: TRBV5-1
CDR3aa: CASSSTDSGETQYF
CDR3nt: TGCGCCAGCAGCTCGACCGACAGCGGAGAGACCCAGTACTTC

j_gene: TRBJ2-3
len: 17
abundance: few
d_gene: TRBD2
v_gene: TRBV12-3/TRBV12-4
CDR3aa: CASSHSRSSGTADTQYF
CDR3nt: TGTGCCAGCAGCCACTCCCGGTCTAGCGGGACCGCAGATACGCAGTATTTT

j_gene: TRBJ2-1
len: 19
abundance: NA
d_gene: TRBD2
v_gene: TRBV18
CDR3aa: CASSSGLARVWSSYNEQFF
CDR3nt: TGTGCCAGCTCCTCTGGACTAGCGCGAGTCTGGAGCTCCTACAATGAGCAGTTCTTC

j_gene: TRBJ2-7
len: 13
abundance: NA
d_gene: TRBD2
v_gene: TRBV29-1
CDR3aa: CSVRMAGVREQYF
CDR3nt: TGCAGCGTTAGGATGGCGGGAGTGCGCGAGCAGTACTTC

j_gene: TRBJ2-6
len: 15
abundance: NA
d_gene: NA
v_gene: TRBV28
CDR3aa: CASQTSGAGANVLTF
CDR3nt: TGTGCCAGCCAAACCTCGGGGGCTGGGGCCAACGTCCTGACTTTC

j_gene: TRBJ2-7
len: 13
abundance: many
d_gene: TRBD1
v_gene: TRBV18
CDR3aa: CASSRDSLYEQYF
CDR3nt: TGTGCCAGCTCCAGGGACAGCCTCTACGAGCAGTACTTC

j_gene: TRBJ1-3
len: 16
abundance: NA
d_gene: NA
v_gene: TRBV5-1
CDR3aa: CASSLEPGNLGNTIYF
CDR3nt: TGCGCCAGCAGCTTGGAACCAGGGAACCTCGGAAACACCATATATTTT

j_gene: TRBJ1-2
len: 13
abundance: NA
d_gene: NA
v_gene: TRBV6-2/TRBV6-3
CDR3aa: CASSYGLTGGYTF
CDR3nt: TGTGCCAGCAGTTACGGGCTGACAGGCGGCTACACCTTC

j_gene: TRBJ2-1
len: 14
abundance: NA
d_gene: NA
v_gene: TRBV2
CDR3aa: CASSDLGIYNEQFF
CDR3nt: TGTGCCAGCAGTGATCTCGGGATCTACAATGAGCAGTTCTTC

j_gene: TRBJ2-7
len: 11
abundance: NA
d_gene: NA
v_gene: TRBV30
CDR3aa: CAWSISYEQYF
CDR3nt: TGTGCCTGGAGTATCTCTTACGAGCAGTACTTC

j_gene: TRBJ1-3
len: 14
abundance: NA
d_gene: NA
v_gene: TRBV7-8
CDR3aa: CASSTGLSGNTIYF
CDR3nt: TGTGCCAGCAGTACGGGTCTCTCTGGAAACACCATATATTTT

j_gene: TRBJ2-1
len: 15
abundance: many
d_gene: TRBD2
v_gene: TRBV7-2
CDR3aa: CASSLDGRDYNEQFF
CDR3nt: TGTGCCAGCAGCTTAGACGGGAGGGATTACAATGAGCAGTTCTTC

j_gene: TRBJ1-1
len: 13
abundance: NA
d_gene: NA
v_gene: TRBV4-1
CDR3aa: CASSQRGLTEAFF
CDR3nt: TGCGCCAGCAGCCAGAGGGGTCTTACTGAAGCTTTCTTT

j_gene: TRBJ1-2
len: 13
abundance: many
d_gene: NA
v_gene: TRBV27
CDR3aa: CASSLFGLTGYTF
CDR3nt: TGTGCCAGCAGTTTGTTTGGCCTTACGGGCTACACCTTC

j_gene: TRBJ2-1
len: 12
abundance: NA
d_gene: NA
v_gene: TRBV6-6
CDR3aa: CASSSTDYEQFF
CDR3nt: TGTGCCAGCAGTTCTACGGACTATGAGCAGTTCTTC

j_gene: TRBJ2-7
len: 14
abundance: NA
d_gene: NA
v_gene: TRBV20-1
CDR3aa: CSARRRVNGYEQYF
CDR3nt: TGCAGTGCTAGGAGGAGGGTCAATGGCTACGAGCAGTACTTC

j_gene: TRBJ1-5
len: 15
abundance: few
d_gene: NA
v_gene: TRBV6-2/TRBV6-3
CDR3aa: CASSYPGASNQPQHF
CDR3nt: TGTGCCAGCAGTTATCCGGGCGCCAGCAATCAGCCCCAGCATTTT

j_gene: TRBJ2-7
len: 15
abundance: few
d_gene: TRBD2
v_gene: TRBV12-3/TRBV12-4
CDR3aa: CASSFWASGGYEQYF
CDR3nt: TGTGCCAGCAGTTTTTGGGCTAGCGGGGGGTACGAGCAGTACTTC

j_gene: TRBJ2-1
len: 18
abundance: many
d_gene: TRBD2
v_gene: TRBV11-2
CDR3aa: CASSFTRGSSGNDNEQFF
CDR3nt: TGTGCCAGCAGCTTCACGAGGGGGTCTAGCGGGAATGACAATGAGCAGTTCTTC

j_gene: TRBJ2-2
len: 15
abundance: medium-sized
d_gene: NA
v_gene: TRBV5-6
CDR3aa: CASSLGGTNTGELFF
CDR3nt: TGTGCCAGCAGCTTGGGCGGAACGAACACCGGGGAGCTGTTTTTT

j_gene: TRBJ1-6
len: 14
abundance: NA
d_gene: NA
v_gene: TRBV18
CDR3aa: CASSIPGDNSPLHF
CDR3nt: TGTGCCAGCTCAATCCCGGGGGATAATTCACCCCTCCACTTT

j_gene: TRBJ2-7
len: 14
abundance: few
d_gene: NA
v_gene: TRBV4-3
CDR3aa: CASSQEIRPSEQYF
CDR3nt: TGCGCCAGCAGCCAAGAGATTCGCCCCTCCGAGCAGTACTTC

j_gene: TRBJ2-1
len: 15
abundance: NA
d_gene: TRBD1
v_gene: TRBV7-2
CDR3aa: CASSLQGALYNEQFF
CDR3nt: TGTGCCAGCAGCTTACAGGGGGCCCTCTACAATGAGCAGTTCTTC

j_gene: TRBJ2-3
len: 15
abundance: few
d_gene: TRBD1
v_gene: TRBV10-3
CDR3aa: CAISDLTGGTDTQYF
CDR3nt: TGTGCCATCAGTGACCTGACAGGGGGCACAGATACGCAGTATTTT

j_gene: TRBJ2-5
len: 14
abundance: few
d_gene: NA
v_gene: TRBV5-6
CDR3aa: CASSFQGTQETQYF
CDR3nt: TGTGCCAGCAGCTTTCAGGGGACACAAGAGACCCAGTACTTC

j_gene: TRBJ1-2
len: 13
abundance: few
d_gene: NA
v_gene: TRBV27
CDR3aa: CASNHRINYGYTF
CDR3nt: TGTGCCAGCAACCACAGGATTAACTATGGCTACACCTTC

j_gene: TRBJ1-1
len: 12
abundance: few
d_gene: NA
v_gene: TRBV21-1
CDR3aa: CAISYPGYEAFF
CDR3nt: TGTGCCATCTCGTACCCAGGGTACGAGGCTTTCTTT

j_gene: TRBJ2-7
len: 12
abundance: many
d_gene: TRBD1
v_gene: TRBV12-3/TRBV12-4
CDR3aa: CASSGQAYEQYF
CDR3nt: TGTGCCAGCAGCGGACAGGCCTACGAGCAGTACTTC

j_gene: TRBJ2-3
len: 14
abundance: many
d_gene: NA
v_gene: TRBV7-3
CDR3aa: CASSTGVFTDTQYF
CDR3nt: TGTGCCAGCAGCACGGGAGTTTTCACAGATACGCAGTATTTT

j_gene: TRBJ2-3
len: 15
abundance: NA
d_gene: NA
v_gene: TRBV6-1
CDR3aa: CASTGSLWGTDTQYF
CDR3nt: TGTGCCAGCACCGGGTCCCTCTGGGGGACAGATACGCAGTATTTT